This TCR beta chain was sequenced during a study of T cells in Graves' hyperthyroidism and ophthalmopathy. CDR1 is MNHNS, CDR2 SASEGT, per germline. J gave up 2 bases and V 6 bases, and 5 bases lay outside the gene matches. This CDR3 has 15 residues. Whole-study results and caveats: Onset of ophthalmopathy came a median roughly 6 months after the model predicted it.

This clonotype was detected many times. Antigen: not known. The source material, RNA transcripts, was used to amplify TCR beta CDR3 regions. The TCR CDR3 first-round RT-PCR relied on the HTBI primer set. TCRdb recomputed calls from the multiplex PCR reads with MiXCR, one row per CDR3 protein. The sample lists about 460,000 distinct CDR3 sequences; around a fifth were seen once. Uncontrolled infections, other autoimmune diseases, pregnancy or lactation led to exclusion of patients. The receptor's source is a woman between 65 and 79 years old with Graves' ophthalmopathy. The chain links TRBV6-1 to TRBJ1-4, with 8 bases identical to TRBD1. Sequencing was done on a sample of blood. The CDR3 protein is CASRPDRVTNEKLFF. DNA for the CDR3: TGTGCCAGCAGACCGGACAGGGTTACTAATGAAAAACTGTTTTTT.